The next 24 T cell receptor beta chains were all read from a single sample in a study of blood T cell repertoires in COVID-19. Repertoires were generated with immunoSEQ multiplex PCR, while TCRdb's copy carries only in-frame clones and drops some. The sample records about 200,000 clones, about 90% being singletons. Sequencing was performed on peripheral blood. The receptors come from a man in his forties or fifties with active or convalescent COVID-19.

The chain joins TRBV5-1 to TRBJ2-7; D gene ambiguous. V shed 0 bases and J shed 6 bases, with 22 bases lying between them. Germline-derived CDR1 and CDR2 are SGHRS and YFSETQ. CDR3 size: 17 residues. CDR3 region: CASSLEEMTPKPGEQYF. The CDR3 region has the DNA TGCGCCAGCAGCTTGGAGGAGATGACTCCAAAGCCGGGCGAGCAGTACTTC.

The V gene is TRBV3-1 (or the pseudogene TRBV3-2), the J gene TRBJ2-3, with 12 positions matching TRBD2. V dropped 1 base and J dropped 6; count of bases not matched to a gene: 5. From germline, CDR1 is LGHDT and CDR2 YNNKEL (reference sequence). The CDR3 contains 16 residues. The CDR3 DNA reads TGTGCCAGCAGCCAAGGGGCTAGCGGGAGGGTCGATACGCAGTATTTT. Its translation is CASSQGASGRVDTQYF.

The rearrangement uses TRBV20-1 and TRBJ1-1; D gene ambiguous. Germline values: CDR1 DFQATT, CDR2 SNEGSKA (reference sequence). The V gene lost 2 bases and the J gene lost 7 bases, with 8 bases spanning the gap. The CDR3 runs 11 residues. The CDR3 loop reads CSARPENEAFF. The DNA for the CDR3 is TGCAGTGCTAGACCGGAGAATGAAGCTTTCTTT.

This chain connects TRBV27 to TRBJ1-2; no definite D call. Per germline, CDR1 MNHEY and CDR2 SMNVEV (reference sequence). CDR3 size: 16 residues. V lost 4 bases, J lost 0 bases, and 15 bases lay in between. CDR3 residues: CASSYLSEIPNYGYTF. CDR3 nucleotides: TGTGCCAGCAGTTACCTTTCCGAGATACCTAACTATGGCTACACCTTC.

CDR3 DNA: TGTGCCAGTAGTACAGGGGTCTCCTACGAGCAGTACTTC. Amino acid sequence: CASSTGVSYEQYF. The chain carries TRBV19 and TRBJ2-7, with D perhaps matching TRBD1 (6 bases). V was shortened by 4 bases and J by 0 bases, with 7 bases between the two germline ends. Germline V gene sequence: CDR1 LNHDA, CDR2 SQIVND (reference sequence). This CDR3 spans 13 amino acids.

The sample holds one count of this clone. This chain uses TRBV19 with TRBJ1-4; 9 bases line up with TRBD1. The CDR3 contains 17 residues. Unmatched junction bases numbered 6, after V lost 4 bases and J lost 0 bases. CDR1 is LNHDA, CDR2 SQIVND, per germline (reference sequence). CDR3 region: CASSTRTGVPTNEKLFF. The CDR3 region has the DNA TGTGCCAGTAGTACCCGGACAGGGGTCCCAACTAATGAAAAACTGTTTTTT.

The genes are TRBV7-9 and TRBJ2-7, with D possibly TRBD1 on 7 matching bases. Germline V lookup: CDR1 SEHNR, CDR2 FQNEAQ (reference sequence). Deletions cut 5 bases from V and 1 base from J, with 15 bases between. The CDR3 contains 15 residues. The CDR3 sequence: CASSPQGGGSYEQYF. The DNA for the CDR3 is TGTGCCAGCAGCCCCCAGGGGGGTGGGTCCTACGAGCAGTACTTC. Based on the CDR3 plus reference TRBV7-9 and TRBJ2-7, the full variable domain is DTGVSQNPRHKITKRGQNVTFRCDPISEHNRLYWYRQTLGQGPEFLTYFQNEAQLEKSRLLSDRFSAERPKGSFSTLEIQRTEQGDSAMYLCASSPQGGGSYEQYFGPGTRLTVT.

The CDR3 DNA reads TGTGCCAGCATTCCCCTGGGGACTCCCACAGATACGCAGTATTTT. It codes for CASIPLGTPTDTQYF. The J gene is TRBJ2-3, the V gene TRBV6-5, with a possible D match to TRBD2 (6 bases). Germline CDR1 and CDR2: MNHEY and SVGAGI. Trimming removed 7 bases from V and 2 bases from J, with 16 bases in between. The CDR3 has 15 amino acids.

This chain connects TRBV5-1 to TRBJ1-1; perhaps TRBD1 as D (6 bases). The V gene lost 3 bases and the J gene lost 0 bases, with 12 bases spanning the gap. Germline V gives CDR1 SGHRS, CDR2 YFSETQ. This CDR3 spans 15 amino acids. The chain's CDR3 is CASSYSGVMNTEAFF. The CDR3 bases are TGCGCCAGCAGCTACTCAGGGGTGATGAACACTGAAGCTTTCTTT. Using reference TRBV5-1 and TRBJ1-1 for the parts outside the CDR3, the full variable domain is KAGVTQTPRYLIKTRGQQVTLSCSPISGHRSVSWYQQTPGQGLQFLFEYFSETQRNKGNFPGRFSGRQFSNSRSEMNVSTLELGDSALYLCASSYSGVMNTEAFFGQGTRLTVV.

The chain combines TRBV4-1 with TRBJ2-7, with D tentatively TRBD2 (5 bases). CDR1 and CDR2 (germline): MGHRA, YSYEKL. V was cut by 0 bases and J by 3 bases, with 21 bases left in between. The CDR3 totals 18 residues. The CDR3 here is CASSQDRIEGLLNYEQYF. CDR3 sequence (DNA): TGCGCCAGCAGCCAAGATAGAATAGAGGGTCTTCTCAACTACGAGCAGTACTTC.

V gene TRBV19 combines with J gene TRBJ2-1; 7 positions match TRBD2. The CDR3 consists of 19 residues. Germline CDR1 is LNHDA and CDR2 is SQIVND (reference sequence). V was clipped by 5 bases and J by 5 bases; unmatched bases: 21. This CDR3 is CASSGRAGAQYSKNNEQFF. The CDR3 nucleotides are TGTGCCAGTAGTGGGCGGGCGGGAGCTCAATATTCAAAAAACAATGAGCAGTTCTTC.

The chain links TRBV18 to TRBJ1-1; TRBD1 agrees at 9 bases. Germline assignment: CDR1 KGHSH and CDR2 LQKENI. This CDR3 is 15 amino acids long. After removal of 3 bases from V and 1 base from J, the junction contained 3 bases not matched to a gene. Here the CDR3 reads CASSPGTGTNTEAFF. In DNA form, the CDR3 reads TGTGCCAGCTCACCCGGGACAGGGACGAACACTGAAGCTTTCTTT.

The chain couples TRBV5-5 to TRBJ2-3; D might be TRBD1 (5 bases). The CDR3 loop spans 15 amino acids. The germline V and J ends were trimmed by 2 bases and 6 bases, with 16 bases remaining between them. CDR1 is SGHKS and CDR2 is YYEKEE in the germline V gene (reference sequence). CDR3 amino acids: CASSFGAANYDTQYF. DNA for the CDR3: TGTGCCAGCAGCTTTGGGGCAGCGAACTACGATACGCAGTATTTT.

The rearrangement uses TRBV7-6 and TRBJ1-1, with D hard to call. V gave up 0 bases and J gave up 11 bases, with 10 bases separating them. There are 12 residues in the CDR3. Germline V gene sequence: CDR1 SGHVS, CDR2 FNYEAQ. This chain's CDR3 is CASSLAKEGAFF. The DNA of the CDR3 is TGTGCCAGCAGCTTAGCGAAGGAGGGCGCTTTCTTT.

The rearrangement joins TRBV5-5 to TRBJ2-1; TRBD1 agrees at 11 bases. Germline V lookup: CDR1 SGHKS, CDR2 YYEKEE (reference sequence). The CDR3 extends over 16 amino acids. J gave up 3 bases and V 4 bases, and 6 bases lay outside the gene matches. DNA of the CDR3: TGTGCCAGCAGCGGACGGGACAGGGGGGACTACAATGAGCAGTTCTTC. Protein: CASSGRDRGDYNEQFF.

This clone has a single count. The rearrangement links TRBV7-3 to TRBJ2-1; D remains ambiguous. CDR3 length: 13 amino acids. Germline CDR1 reads SGHTA; CDR2 reads FQGTGA. The ends were cut back, 2 bases at V and 8 bases at J, with 10 bases in the middle. CDR3 DNA sequence: TGTGCCAGCAGCTTATACTTCCTCCATGAGCAGTTCTTC. It encodes CASSLYFLHEQFF.

This clone is medium-sized. The V and J genes are TRBV19 and TRBJ1-2; 9 bases map to TRBD1. There are 16 residues in the CDR3. The V and J ends lost 4 bases and 8 bases, in that order; junction bases with no gene match: 14. CDR1 and CDR2 (germline): LNHDA, SQIVND (reference sequence). CDR3 in amino acids: CASSSPGQGLSWGYTF. For the CDR3, the DNA is TGTGCCAGTAGTAGCCCGGGACAGGGCCTTTCCTGGGGCTACACCTTC.

This chain connects TRBV7-9 to TRBJ1-1; D possibly corresponds to TRBD1 (6 bases). Deletions cut 4 bases from V and 4 bases from J, with 10 bases between. Looked up from germline, CDR1 is SEHNR and CDR2 is FQNEAQ (reference sequence). There are 13 residues in the CDR3. CDR3 residues: CASSSTGSTEAFF. CDR3 DNA sequence: TGTGCCAGCAGCTCAACAGGGAGCACTGAAGCTTTCTTT.

This clone was recorded a few times. The chain employs TRBV6-5 and TRBJ1-1; TRBD1 matches at 7 bases. Trimming cost V 6 bases and J 11 bases; bases outside gene matches: 9. The V gene's germline CDR1 is MNHEY and CDR2 SVGAGI. The CDR3 has 12 residues. The CDR3 reads CASSERGPGAFF. CDR3 bases: TGTGCCAGCAGCGAGAGGGGGCCTGGGGCTTTCTTT.

The rearrangement joins TRBV21-1 to TRBJ1-6; TRBD1 is the table's D call and was not checked against the DNA. TRBV21-1 is an annotated pseudogene. The CDR3 runs to 14 residues. This CDR3 is CASTSDRVNSPLHF. CDR3 in DNA: TGTGCCAGCACTTCGGACAGGGTAAATTCACCCCTCCACTTT.

This clone showed up just once. The chain is built from TRBV5-1 and TRBJ2-7; weak D call: TRBD1 (6 bases). The CDR3 loop spans 14 amino acids. The germline V gene has CDR1 SGHRS and CDR2 YFSETQ. Trimming took 2 bases from V and 0 from J, leaving 9 bases between them. The CDR3 is CASSFGTSSYEQYF. Here the CDR3 DNA reads TGCGCCAGCAGCTTCGGGACAAGCTCCTACGAGCAGTACTTC.

The CDR3 nucleotides read TGTGCCAGCAGCTTAGTAACGGGACAGGATGAGAACTATGGCTACACCTTC. It specifies CASSLVTGQDENYGYTF. This chain uses TRBV11-2 with TRBJ1-2; 8 bases align to TRBD1. Germline V gene data show CDR1 as SGHAT and CDR2 as FQNNGV. V shed 1 base, J shed 2 bases, and the junction held 9 bases outside the gene matches. The CDR3 covers 17 residues.

The rearrangement joins TRBV27 to TRBJ1-1; D may be TRBD1 (5 bases). V lost 1 base, J lost 8 bases, and 17 bases lay in between. Germline values: CDR1 MNHEY, CDR2 SMNVEV (reference sequence). The CDR3 has 15 residues. CDR3 sequence: CASSLYPARTGEAFF. As DNA, the CDR3 is TGTGCCAGCAGTTTATATCCAGCCCGCACAGGCGAAGCTTTCTTT.

V gene TRBV10-1 combines with J gene TRBJ2-1, with TRBD1 matching over 7 bases. V was clipped by 7 bases and J by 3 bases; unmatched bases: 3. This CDR3 has 13 amino acids. Germline CDR1 is WNHNN and CDR2 is SYGVQD (reference sequence). The CDR3 region has the DNA TGCGCCAGCAAGGGACAGTACTACAATGAGCAGTTCTTC. It encodes CASKGQYYNEQFF.